The table lists the clone carrying this T cell receptor (beta chain) with a count of one. CDR3 size: 16 residues. Germline CDR1 reads LGHNA; CDR2 reads YSLEER. V trimming: 1 base; J trimming: 9 bases; junction bases outside the gene matches: 8. Per the original methods: Amplification of reference gene primers provided the estimated nucleated cell counts. TCRdb's table, derived via immunoSEQ multiplex PCR, lists solely in-frame clones and lacks some. V and J calls and clone size are given by that table; D and trimming were obtained from the DNA. Of some 74,000 clones listed, around 87% are singletons. This entry comes from a study of blood T cell repertoires in COVID-19. The wider study: Nucleic acid was either cDNA or gDNA, and it came from T cells, B-cell-depleted T cells, or PBMCs.

The source material was peripheral blood. The chain combines TRBV4-3 with TRBJ1-6, with 8 bases identical to TRBD1. The TCR originated in a man aged 45-65 years with active COVID-19. The CDR3 region is CASSQATDREGSPLHF. Written as DNA, the CDR3 is TGCGCCAGCAGCCAAGCTACGGACAGGGAAGGTTCACCCCTCCACTTT.